These T cell receptor beta chains were read from a single sample in a study of early T cells in non-severe SARS-CoV-2 infection. TCRdb re-derived calls from the 5' RACE reads in MiXCR, one entry per CDR3 protein. The sample has 55,000 to 65,000 distinct CDR3 sequences; approximately 10% are singletons. Sequenced material: whole blood. The receptors were gathered from an adult who was a healthcare worker with PCR-confirmed SARS-CoV-2 infection or an uninfected control (not recorded which). The CDR3 runs from the conserved cysteine through the conserved F or W. Each record gives: CDR3 DNA, CDR3 protein, V gene, J gene, clone size, CDR3 length, D gene. The D gene is left open where the match is weak. Some rows have no size entry. The others give once, few or many, or a class for an expanded clone.

TGTGCCAGCAGCGTAGGGGTACATAATTCACCCCTCCACTTT,CASSVGVHNSPLHF,TRBV9,TRBJ1-6,few,14,.
TGCGCCAGCAGCTTGGGGGATCTGGGGGACACTGAAGCTTTCTTT,CASSLGDLGDTEAFF,TRBV5-1,TRBJ1-1,many,15,.
TGTGCCAGCAGCCAAGACAGGGGAAGAAAGACCCAGTACTTC,CASSQDRGRKTQYF,TRBV7-2,TRBJ2-5,many,14,TRBD1
TGTGCCAGCAGCGTAGCATCAGGGACAGGATCACCCCTCCACTTT,CASSVASGTGSPLHF,TRBV9,TRBJ1-6,few,15,TRBD1
TGCAGCGTCGAGCGTCTATTCGGCTACACCTTC,CSVERLFGYTF,TRBV29-1,TRBJ1-2,many,11,.
TGTGCCAGCAGCTTTACAGACGAGGGCGGGGAGCTGTTTTTT,CASSFTDEGGELFF,TRBV11-2,TRBJ2-2,many,14,.
TGTGCCAGCAGCCGACAGGGGGCGAGGAACACTGAAGCTTTCTTT,CASSRQGARNTEAFF,TRBV13,TRBJ1-1,many,15,TRBD1
TGTGCCAGCAGTGCGGGACAGGACGTGATGAACACTGAAGCTTTCTTT,CASSAGQDVMNTEAFF,TRBV27,TRBJ1-1,many,16,TRBD1
TGCAGCGTTGTTGAGGGGCGCGGGGAGACCCAGTACTTC,CSVVEGRGETQYF,TRBV29-1,TRBJ2-5,many,13,.
TGCAGCGTTTACCGGGACTACGAGCAGTACTTC,CSVYRDYEQYF,TRBV29-1,TRBJ2-7,.,11,.
TGCAGTGCTAGGGACAGGACAGGGTATGGCAATCAGCCCCAGCATTTT,CSARDRTGYGNQPQHF,TRBV20-1,TRBJ1-5,.,16,TRBD1
TGTGCCAGCTCACCAAACAGGGGTCCCGGGACACCCCTCCACTTT,CASSPNRGPGTPLHF,TRBV18,TRBJ1-6,many,15,TRBD1
TGTGCTAGTGGGTGGAACTCTGGAAACACCATATATTTT,CASGWNSGNTIYF,TRBV12-5,TRBJ1-3,.,13,.
TGTGCCAGCAGCTCACAGGGTCGGGGCACTGAAGCTTTCTTT,CASSSQGRGTEAFF,TRBV11-2,TRBJ1-1,.,14,.
TGCGCCAGCACACCCGGACAGATGAACACTGAAGCTTTCTTT,CASTPGQMNTEAFF,TRBV5-1,TRBJ1-1,few,14,.
TGTGCCAGCAGCTTAGATACCGGGCCGGGGACTGAAGCTTTCTTT,CASSLDTGPGTEAFF,TRBV7-9,TRBJ1-1,many,15,.
TGTGCCAGCAGTTTCGGGGGACAGGGGGCGCATACGCAGTATTTT,CASSFGGQGAHTQYF,TRBV12-3/TRBV12-4,TRBJ2-3,many,15,TRBD1
TGTGCCAGCAGCCAAGAACTCCTAGTCGGGACCCAGTACTTC,CASSQELLVGTQYF,TRBV3-1,TRBJ2-5,.,14,.
TGTGCCAGCAGTGAGAGTGCGGGAGGAACTGAAGCTTTCTTT,CASSESAGGTEAFF,TRBV6-1,TRBJ1-1,.,14,.
TGCAGTGCTAGCCCTCTCTGGAACCAAGAGACCCAGTACTTC,CSASPLWNQETQYF,TRBV20-1,TRBJ2-5,many,14,.
TGTGCCAGCTCGGGACTAGCGGGGGCGCGAACCTACAATGAGCAGTTCTTC,CASSGLAGARTYNEQFF,TRBV3-1,TRBJ2-1,many,17,TRBD2
TGTGCCAGCAGCTTTAAGGGGCAGGGGCACTACGAGCAGTACTTC,CASSFKGQGHYEQYF,TRBV7-2,TRBJ2-7,many,15,.
TGTGCCAGCAGCCGCGGTGGTTACGAGCAGTACTTC,CASSRGGYEQYF,TRBV11-2,TRBJ2-7,.,12,.
TGTGCCAGCAGCTTAACCCTACCCCTGGGCCCGAACTACAATGAGCAGTTCTTC,CASSLTLPLGPNYNEQFF,TRBV11-2,TRBJ2-1,many,18,.
TGCGCCAGCAGCTTGGTGCGGGGGGCCACTGAAGCTTTCTTT,CASSLVRGATEAFF,TRBV5-1,TRBJ1-1,few,14,.
TGTGCCAGCAGCCAGGGCCGGGGGACCCAGTACTTC,CASSQGRGTQYF,TRBV3-1,TRBJ2-5,few,12,.
TGTGCCAGCAGCGCCTCCGCGGGAGGCTACGAGCAGTACTTC,CASSASAGGYEQYF,TRBV9,TRBJ2-7,.,14,TRBD2
TGTGCCAGCAGCGTAAGGCCATTGAATTCACCCCTCCACTTT,CASSVRPLNSPLHF,TRBV9,TRBJ1-6,.,14,.
TGTGCCAGCAGTTACACTGAAGCTTTCTTT,CASSYTEAFF,TRBV6-1,TRBJ1-1,.,10,.
TGTGCCAGCAGCGGGGGACTAGGGGAGACCCAGTACTTC,CASSGGLGETQYF,TRBV5-4,TRBJ2-5,.,13,TRBD2
TGTGCCAGCAGTGGGTTGACAGGGTTTCGCCTCTCCTACGAGCAGTACTTC,CASSGLTGFRLSYEQYF,TRBV6-1,TRBJ2-7,few,17,TRBD1
TGTGCCAGCAGAAGGACAGGTCGCAATCAGCCCCAGCATTTT,CASRRTGRNQPQHF,TRBV6-5,TRBJ1-5,many,14,TRBD1
TGTGCCAGCAGTTTTTCAGGGACAGGGATCCAGCCCCAGCATTTT,CASSFSGTGIQPQHF,TRBV27,TRBJ1-5,many,15,TRBD1
TGTGCCAGCTCACCGTGGGTACAAGAGACCCAGTACTTC,CASSPWVQETQYF,TRBV18,TRBJ2-5,many,13,.
TGTGCCAGCCGAGGTCCTCTCTACGAGCAGTACTTC,CASRGPLYEQYF,TRBV6-2/TRBV6-3,TRBJ2-7,.,12,.
TGTGCCAGCAGCTGGGACACCACCTACGAGCAGTACTTC,CASSWDTTYEQYF,TRBV11-2,TRBJ2-7,.,13,.
TGTGCCACCAGCAGGGACCCAACTGGGGCCAACGTCCTGACTTTC,CATSRDPTGANVLTF,TRBV15,TRBJ2-6,.,15,.
TGTGCCAGCAGTGAAATGGAGGGGACCCAGTACTTC,CASSEMEGTQYF,TRBV28,TRBJ2-5,few,12,.
TGTGCCAGCAGCCTACAGGGGGGGCCTGGAAACACCATATATTTT,CASSLQGGPGNTIYF,TRBV11-2,TRBJ1-3,many,15,TRBD1
TGTGCCAGCAGCCCTGGACAGACCGATAATGAAAAACTGTTTTTT,CASSPGQTDNEKLFF,TRBV7-9,TRBJ1-4,many,15,.
TGTGCTAGTGACCCTGGACAGGGCACCTACGAGCAGTACTTC,CASDPGQGTYEQYF,TRBV12-5,TRBJ2-7,few,14,TRBD1
TGTGCCACCAAAGGACAGGGTAACGACGAGCAGTACTTC,CATKGQGNDEQYF,TRBV10-3,TRBJ2-7,.,13,TRBD1
TGTGCCAGCAGTCCGAATACGGTAAGACAGAGCGAAGCTTTCTTT,CASSPNTVRQSEAFF,TRBV12-3/TRBV12-4,TRBJ1-1,many,15,.
TGTGCCAGCAGCTTATTAGCGGGGGTTTTATCAGATACGCAGTATTTT,CASSLLAGVLSDTQYF,TRBV7-6,TRBJ2-3,.,16,TRBD2
TGTGCCAGCAGCTTGAACTATGGCAGAAGCACAGATACGCAGTATTTT,CASSLNYGRSTDTQYF,TRBV5-4,TRBJ2-3,many,16,.
TGTGCCAGCAGCTTGGTTGGGTCGTACAATGAGCAGTTCTTC,CASSLVGSYNEQFF,TRBV5-5,TRBJ2-1,many,14,.
TGTGCCAGCAGCCCCGAAGCGGGCGGGTGGGCAGATACGCAGTATTTT,CASSPEAGGWADTQYF,TRBV3-1,TRBJ2-3,few,16,.
TGCGCCAGCAGTGAGAGCGGGGGGCACACAGATACGCAGTATTTT,CASSESGGHTDTQYF,TRBV10-1,TRBJ2-3,many,15,TRBD2
TGTGCCAGCAGCCCCTCCCGGGACACCTCCTACGAGCAGTACTTC,CASSPSRDTSYEQYF,TRBV3-1,TRBJ2-7,.,15,.
TGCAGCGTTGGGATGGCAGGGCCACCCTACAATGAGCAGTTCTTC,CSVGMAGPPYNEQFF,TRBV29-1,TRBJ2-1,few,15,.
TGCGCCAGCAGCATGCAGGACACTGAAGCTTTCTTT,CASSMQDTEAFF,TRBV4-3,TRBJ1-1,.,12,.
TGCAGTGCTAGAGATCCTCGCTCGACAGATACGCAGTATTTT,CSARDPRSTDTQYF,TRBV20-1,TRBJ2-3,few,14,.
TGTGCCAGCAGCCTTCGGGGGGACGAAGAGACCCAGTACTTC,CASSLRGDEETQYF,TRBV7-9,TRBJ2-5,many,14,TRBD2
TGTGCCAGCAGTCTTACAGGGGTTATTAATTCACCCCTCCACTTT,CASSLTGVINSPLHF,TRBV27,TRBJ1-6,many,15,TRBD1
TGTGCCAGCAGTGACGAATCTCTGGGCACAGATACGCAGTATTTT,CASSDESLGTDTQYF,TRBV2,TRBJ2-3,many,15,.